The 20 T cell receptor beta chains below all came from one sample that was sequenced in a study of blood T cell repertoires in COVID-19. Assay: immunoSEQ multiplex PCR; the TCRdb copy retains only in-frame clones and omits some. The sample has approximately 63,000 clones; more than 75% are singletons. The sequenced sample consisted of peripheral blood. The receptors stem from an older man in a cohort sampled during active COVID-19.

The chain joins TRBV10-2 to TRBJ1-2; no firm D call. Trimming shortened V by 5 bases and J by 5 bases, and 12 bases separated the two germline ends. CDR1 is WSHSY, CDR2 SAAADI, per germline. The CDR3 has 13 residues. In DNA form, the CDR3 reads TGCGCCAGCAGTCCCGGGTTTGAATATGGCTACACCTTC. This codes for CASSPGFEYGYTF.

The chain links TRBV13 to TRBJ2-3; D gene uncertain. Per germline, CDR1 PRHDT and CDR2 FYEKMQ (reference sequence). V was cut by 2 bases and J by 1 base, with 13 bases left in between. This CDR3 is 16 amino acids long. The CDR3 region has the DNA TGTGCCAGCAGCTTAAGTGCGAGACTCCGCACAGATACGCAGTATTTT. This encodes CASSLSARLRTDTQYF.

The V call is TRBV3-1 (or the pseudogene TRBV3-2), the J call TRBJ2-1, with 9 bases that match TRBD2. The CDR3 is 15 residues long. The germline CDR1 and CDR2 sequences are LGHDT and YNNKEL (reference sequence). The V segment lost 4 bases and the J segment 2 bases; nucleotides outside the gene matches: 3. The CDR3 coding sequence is TGTGCCAGCAGCCTTAGCGGGGGAACCTACAATGAGCAGTTCTTC. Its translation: CASSLSGGTYNEQFF.

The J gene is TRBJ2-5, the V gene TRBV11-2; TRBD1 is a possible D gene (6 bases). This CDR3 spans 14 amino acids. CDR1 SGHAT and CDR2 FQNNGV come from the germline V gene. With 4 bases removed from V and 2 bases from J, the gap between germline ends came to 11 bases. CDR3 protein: CASSSWTAQETQYF. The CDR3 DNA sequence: TGTGCCAGCAGCTCTTGGACAGCTCAAGAGACCCAGTACTTC. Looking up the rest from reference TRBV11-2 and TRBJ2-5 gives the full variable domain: EAGVAQSPRYKIIEKRQSVAFWCNPISGHATLYWYQQILGQGPKLLIQFQNNGVVDDSQLPKDRFSAERLKGVDSTLKIQPAKLEDSAVYLCASSSWTAQETQYFGPGTRLLVL.

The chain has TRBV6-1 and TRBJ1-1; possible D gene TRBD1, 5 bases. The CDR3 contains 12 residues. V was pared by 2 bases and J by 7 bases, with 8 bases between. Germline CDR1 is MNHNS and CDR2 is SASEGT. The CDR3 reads CASSEQGGEAFF. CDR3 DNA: TGTGCCAGCAGTGAACAGGGCGGTGAAGCTTTCTTT.

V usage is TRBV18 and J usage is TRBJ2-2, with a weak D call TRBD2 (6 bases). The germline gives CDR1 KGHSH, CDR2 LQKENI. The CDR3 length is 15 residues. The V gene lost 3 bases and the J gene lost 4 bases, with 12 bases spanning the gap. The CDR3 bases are TGTGCCAGCTCACCCGGGGCGGGGAGCACCGGGGAGCTGTTTTTT. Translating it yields CASSPGAGSTGELFF.

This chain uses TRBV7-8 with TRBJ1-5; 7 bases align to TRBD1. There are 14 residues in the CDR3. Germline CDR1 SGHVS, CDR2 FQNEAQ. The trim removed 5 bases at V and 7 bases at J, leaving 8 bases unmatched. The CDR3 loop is CASSPRDSGQPQHF. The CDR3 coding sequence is TGTGCCAGCAGCCCTAGGGACAGCGGCCAGCCCCAGCATTTT. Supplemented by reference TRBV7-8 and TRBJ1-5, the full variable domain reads GAGVSQSPRYKVAKRGQDVALRCDPISGHVSLFWYQQALGQGPEFLTYFQNEAQLDKSGLPSDRFFAERPEGSVSTLKIQRTQQEDSAVYLCASSPRDSGQPQHFGDGTRLSIL.

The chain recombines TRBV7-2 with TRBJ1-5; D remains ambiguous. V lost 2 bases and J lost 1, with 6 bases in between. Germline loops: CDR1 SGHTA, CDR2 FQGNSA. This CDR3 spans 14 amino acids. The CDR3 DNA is TGTGCCAGCAGCTTATCACAGAGCAATCAGCCCCAGCATTTT. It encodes CASSLSQSNQPQHF.

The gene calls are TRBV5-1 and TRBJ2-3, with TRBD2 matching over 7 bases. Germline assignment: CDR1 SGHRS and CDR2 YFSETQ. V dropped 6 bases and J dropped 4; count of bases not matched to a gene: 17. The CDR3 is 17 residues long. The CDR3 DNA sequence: TGCGCCAGCAACTCGCAACCCAGCGGGAATGGGGCAGATACGCAGTATTTT. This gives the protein CASNSQPSGNGADTQYF.

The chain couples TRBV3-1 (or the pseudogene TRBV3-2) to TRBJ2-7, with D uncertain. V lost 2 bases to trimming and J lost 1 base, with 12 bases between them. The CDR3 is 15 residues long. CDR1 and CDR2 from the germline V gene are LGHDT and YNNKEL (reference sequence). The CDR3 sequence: CASSQQQVLSYEQYF. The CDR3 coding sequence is TGTGCCAGCAGCCAACAGCAGGTTCTTTCCTACGAGCAGTACTTC.

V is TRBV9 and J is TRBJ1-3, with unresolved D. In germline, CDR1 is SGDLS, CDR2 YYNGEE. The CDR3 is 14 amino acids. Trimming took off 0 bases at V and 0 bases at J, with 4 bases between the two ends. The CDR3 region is CASSVAGSGNTIYF. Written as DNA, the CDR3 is TGTGCCAGCAGCGTAGCGGGCTCTGGAAACACCATATATTTT.

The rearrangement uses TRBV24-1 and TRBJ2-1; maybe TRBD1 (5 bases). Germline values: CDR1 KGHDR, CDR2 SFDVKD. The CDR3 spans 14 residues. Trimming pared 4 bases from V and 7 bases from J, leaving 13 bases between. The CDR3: CATSEGLSHNEQFF. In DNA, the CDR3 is TGTGCCACCAGTGAGGGGCTTAGCCATAATGAGCAGTTCTTC.

CDR3 sequence reads: CASSLRTSGGSAGELFF. Here the CDR3 DNA reads TGTGCCAGCAGCCTCCGGACTAGCGGGGGTTCAGCCGGGGAGCTGTTTTTT. V gene TRBV5-6 combines with J gene TRBJ2-2; 13 nucleotides agree with TRBD2. Losses at the gene ends were 4 bases for V and 6 bases for J; bases not matched to a gene: 9. The germline V gene encodes CDR1 SGHDT and CDR2 YYEEEE. The CDR3 runs to 17 residues. The variable domain in full, with the rest retrieved from reference TRBV5-6 and TRBJ2-2, is DAGVTQSPTHLIKTRGQQVTLRCSPKSGHDTVSWYQQALGQGPQFIFQYYEEEERQRGNFPDRFSGHQFPNYSSELNVNALLLGDSALYLCASSLRTSGGSAGELFFGEGSRLTVL.

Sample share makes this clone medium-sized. This CDR3 reads CAWSVGRDRARTEAFF. CDR3 coding DNA: TGTGCCTGGAGTGTGGGCCGGGACAGGGCGCGGACTGAAGCTTTCTTT. The chain employs TRBV30 and TRBJ1-1, with 9 bases matching TRBD1. V lost 0 bases, J lost 5 bases, and 10 bases stayed unmatched. Germline CDR1 reads GTSNPN; CDR2 reads SVGIG (reference sequence). This CDR3 is 16 amino acids long.

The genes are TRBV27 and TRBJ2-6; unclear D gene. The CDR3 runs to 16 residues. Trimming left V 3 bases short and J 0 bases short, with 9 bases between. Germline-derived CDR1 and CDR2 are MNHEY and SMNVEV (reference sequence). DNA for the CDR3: TGTGCCAGCAGTTTCCAGCGATCCTCTGGGGCCAACGTCCTGACTTTC. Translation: CASSFQRSSGANVLTF. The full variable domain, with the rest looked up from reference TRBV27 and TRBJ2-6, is EAQVTQNPRYLITVTGKKLTVTCSQNMNHEYMSWYRQDPGLGLRQIYYSMNVEVTDKGDVPEGYKVSRKEKRNFPLILESPSPNQTSLYFCASSFQRSSGANVLTFGAGSRLTVL.

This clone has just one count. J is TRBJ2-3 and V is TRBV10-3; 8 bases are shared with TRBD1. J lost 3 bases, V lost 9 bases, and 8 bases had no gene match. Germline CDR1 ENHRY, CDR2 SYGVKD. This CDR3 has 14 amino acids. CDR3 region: CAMSGTGGTDTQYF. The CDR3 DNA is TGTGCCATGTCCGGGACAGGAGGTACAGATACGCAGTATTTT.

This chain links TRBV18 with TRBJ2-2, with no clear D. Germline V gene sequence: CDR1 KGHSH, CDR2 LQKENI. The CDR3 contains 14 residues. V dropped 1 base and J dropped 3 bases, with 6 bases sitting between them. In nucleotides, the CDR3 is TGTGCCAGCTCACCACTTTCTGACACCGGGGAGCTGTTTTTT. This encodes CASSPLSDTGELFF.

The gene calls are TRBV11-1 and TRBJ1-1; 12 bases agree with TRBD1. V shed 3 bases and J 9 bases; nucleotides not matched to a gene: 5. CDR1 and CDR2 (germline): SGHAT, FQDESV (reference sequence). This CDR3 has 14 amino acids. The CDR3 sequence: CASSFGDRGPQAFF. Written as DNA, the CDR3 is TGTGCCAGCAGCTTTGGGGACAGGGGGCCCCAAGCTTTCTTT.

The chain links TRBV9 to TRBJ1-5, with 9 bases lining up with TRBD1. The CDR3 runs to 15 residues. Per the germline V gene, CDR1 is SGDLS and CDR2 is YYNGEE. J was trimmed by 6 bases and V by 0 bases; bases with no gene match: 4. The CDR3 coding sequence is TGTGCCAGCAGCGTAGGACAGGGGGTAGGTCAGCCCCAGCATTTT. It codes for CASSVGQGVGQPQHF.

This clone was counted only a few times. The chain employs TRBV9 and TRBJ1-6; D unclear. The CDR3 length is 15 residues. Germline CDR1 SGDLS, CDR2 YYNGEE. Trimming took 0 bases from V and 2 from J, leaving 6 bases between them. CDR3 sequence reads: CASSVDGAYNSPLHF. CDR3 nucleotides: TGTGCCAGCAGCGTAGACGGGGCCTATAATTCACCCCTCCACTTT.